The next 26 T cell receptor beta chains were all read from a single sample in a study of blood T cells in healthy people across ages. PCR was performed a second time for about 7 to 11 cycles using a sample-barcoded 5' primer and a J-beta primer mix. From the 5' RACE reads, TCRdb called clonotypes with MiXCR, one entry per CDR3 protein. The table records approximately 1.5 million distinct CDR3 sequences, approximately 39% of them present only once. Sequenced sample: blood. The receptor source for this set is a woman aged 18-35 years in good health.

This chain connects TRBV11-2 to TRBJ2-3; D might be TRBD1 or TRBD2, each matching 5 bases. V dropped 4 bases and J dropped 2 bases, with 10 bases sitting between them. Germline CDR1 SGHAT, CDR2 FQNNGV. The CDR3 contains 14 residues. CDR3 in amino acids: CASSSMGPTDTQYF. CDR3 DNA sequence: TGTGCCAGCAGCTCTATGGGACCCACAGATACGCAGTATTTT.

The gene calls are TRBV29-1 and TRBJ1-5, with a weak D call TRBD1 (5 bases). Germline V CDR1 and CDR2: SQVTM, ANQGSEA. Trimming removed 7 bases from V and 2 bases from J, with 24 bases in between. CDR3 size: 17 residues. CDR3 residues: CSAHFVGGEGGNQPQHF. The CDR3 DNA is TGCAGCGCACACTTCGTGGGAGGGGAGGGCGGCAATCAGCCCCAGCATTTT. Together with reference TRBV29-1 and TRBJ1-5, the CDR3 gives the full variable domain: SAVISQKPSRDICQRGTSLTIQCQVDSQVTMMFWYRQQPGQSLTLIATANQGSEATYESGFVIDKFPISRPNLTFSTLTVSNMSPEDSSIYLCSAHFVGGEGGNQPQHFGDGTRLSIL.

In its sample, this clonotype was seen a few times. CDR3 sequence (DNA): TGTGCCAAACTATTGGGGGGCAGGGGGAACACTGAAGCTTTCTTT. It yields the protein CAKLLGGRGNTEAFF. The J gene is TRBJ1-1, the V gene TRBV2; tentatively, D is TRBD1 (6 bases). V was pared by 10 bases and J by 1 base, with 19 bases between. The germline V gene encodes CDR1 SNHLY and CDR2 FYNNEI. CDR3 length: 15 amino acids.

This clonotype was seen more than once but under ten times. CDR3 loop: CSASGRGGPNEQFF. DNA of the CDR3: TGCAGTGCTAGCGGGCGGGGGGGCCCTAATGAGCAGTTCTTC. The rearrangement uses TRBV20-1 and TRBJ2-1; 9 bases are a match to TRBD2. The CDR3 loop spans 14 amino acids. The V and J ends lost 3 bases and 7 bases, in that order; junction bases with no gene match: 7. Germline lookup yields CDR1 DFQATT and CDR2 SNEGSKA (reference sequence).

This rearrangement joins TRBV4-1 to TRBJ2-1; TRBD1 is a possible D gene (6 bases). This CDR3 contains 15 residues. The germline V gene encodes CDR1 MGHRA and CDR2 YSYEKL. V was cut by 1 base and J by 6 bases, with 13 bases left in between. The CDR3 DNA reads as TGCGCCAGCAGCCAAGGCAGGACAGAGACCAATGAGCAGTTCTTC. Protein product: CASSQGRTETNEQFF.

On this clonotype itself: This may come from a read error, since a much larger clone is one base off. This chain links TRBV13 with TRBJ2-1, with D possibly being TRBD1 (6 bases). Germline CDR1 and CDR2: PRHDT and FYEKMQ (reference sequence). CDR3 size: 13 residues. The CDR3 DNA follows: TGTGCCAGCAGCTTCGGACAGTACAGTGAGCAGTTCTTC. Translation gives CASSFGQYSEQFF.

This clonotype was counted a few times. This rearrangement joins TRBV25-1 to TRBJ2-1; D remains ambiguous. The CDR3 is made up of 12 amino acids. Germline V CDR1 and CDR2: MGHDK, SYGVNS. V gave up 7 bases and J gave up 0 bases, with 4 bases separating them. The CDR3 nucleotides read TGTGCCAGCACAGCCTCCTACAATGAGCAGTTCTTC. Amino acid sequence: CASTASYNEQFF.

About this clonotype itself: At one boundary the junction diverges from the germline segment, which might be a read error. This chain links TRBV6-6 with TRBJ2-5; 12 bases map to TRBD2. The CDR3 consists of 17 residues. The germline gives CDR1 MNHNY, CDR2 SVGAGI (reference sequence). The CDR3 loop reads CVSSYSPSGGGQETQYF. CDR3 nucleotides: TGTGTCAGCAGTTACTCCCCTAGCGGGGGGGGCCAAGAGACCCAGTACTTC.

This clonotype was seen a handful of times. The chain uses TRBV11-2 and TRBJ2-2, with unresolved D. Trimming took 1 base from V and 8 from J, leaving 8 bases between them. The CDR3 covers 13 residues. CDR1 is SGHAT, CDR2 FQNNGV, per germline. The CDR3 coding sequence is TGTGCCAGCAGCTTAGTTCTCCTAGGGGAGCTGTTTTTT. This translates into CASSLVLLGELFF.

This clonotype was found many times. The CDR3 here is CSVGQGDYNEQFF. DNA for the CDR3: TGCAGCGTTGGACAGGGGGACTACAATGAGCAGTTCTTC. The chain employs TRBV29-1 and TRBJ2-1; 9 bases align to TRBD1. V trimming: 4 bases; J trimming: 3 bases; junction bases outside the gene matches: 1. This CDR3 spans 13 amino acids. In germline, CDR1 is SQVTM, CDR2 ANQGSEA.

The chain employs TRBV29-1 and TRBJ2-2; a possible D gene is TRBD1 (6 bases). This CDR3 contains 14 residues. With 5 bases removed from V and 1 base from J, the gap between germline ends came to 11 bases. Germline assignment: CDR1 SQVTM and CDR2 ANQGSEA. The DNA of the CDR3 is TGCAGCGTTTATGGGACAATGAACACCGGGGAGCTGTTTTTT. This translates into CSVYGTMNTGELFF.

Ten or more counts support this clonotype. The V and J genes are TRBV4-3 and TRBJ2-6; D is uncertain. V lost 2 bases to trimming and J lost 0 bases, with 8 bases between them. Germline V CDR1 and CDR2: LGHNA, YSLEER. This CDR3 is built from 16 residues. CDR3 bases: TGCGCCAGCAGCCAAACTATGTCCTCTGGGGCCAACGTCCTGACTTTC. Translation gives CASSQTMSSGANVLTF.

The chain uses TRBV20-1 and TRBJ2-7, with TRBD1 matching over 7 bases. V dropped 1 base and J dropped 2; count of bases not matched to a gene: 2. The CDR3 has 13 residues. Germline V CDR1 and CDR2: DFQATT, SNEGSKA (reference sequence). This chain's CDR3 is CSARGTGTYEQYF. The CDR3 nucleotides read TGCAGTGCTAGAGGGACAGGAACCTACGAGCAGTACTTC.

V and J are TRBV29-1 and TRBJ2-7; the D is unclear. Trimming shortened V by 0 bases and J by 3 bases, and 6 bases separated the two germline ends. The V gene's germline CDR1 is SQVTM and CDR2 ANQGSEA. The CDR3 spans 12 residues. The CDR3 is CSVEDQNYEQYF. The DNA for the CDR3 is TGCAGCGTTGAAGATCAGAACTACGAGCAGTACTTC.

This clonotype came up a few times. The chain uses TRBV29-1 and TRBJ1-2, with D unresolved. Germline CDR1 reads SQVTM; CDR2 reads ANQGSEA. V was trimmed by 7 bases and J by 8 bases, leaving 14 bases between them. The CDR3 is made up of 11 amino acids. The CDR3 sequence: CSAETLMGYTF. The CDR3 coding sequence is TGCAGCGCTGAGACGCTTATGGGCTACACCTTC.

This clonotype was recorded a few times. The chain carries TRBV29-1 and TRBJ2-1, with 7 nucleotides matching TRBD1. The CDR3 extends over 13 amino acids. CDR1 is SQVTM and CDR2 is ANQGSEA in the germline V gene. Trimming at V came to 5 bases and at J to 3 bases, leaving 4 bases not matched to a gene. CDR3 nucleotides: TGCAGCGTTAGGGACAGCTTCTACAATGAGCAGTTCTTC. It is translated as CSVRDSFYNEQFF.

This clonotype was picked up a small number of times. The CDR3 sequence: CASRLRTGGADTQYF. The CDR3 nucleotides are TGTGCCAGCAGATTAAGGACAGGGGGCGCAGATACGCAGTATTTT. The gene calls are TRBV2 and TRBJ2-3, with 11 bases aligning to TRBD1. V lost 6 bases and J lost 4; bases outside the gene matches: 6. This CDR3 contains 15 residues. Per the germline V gene, CDR1 is SNHLY and CDR2 is FYNNEI.

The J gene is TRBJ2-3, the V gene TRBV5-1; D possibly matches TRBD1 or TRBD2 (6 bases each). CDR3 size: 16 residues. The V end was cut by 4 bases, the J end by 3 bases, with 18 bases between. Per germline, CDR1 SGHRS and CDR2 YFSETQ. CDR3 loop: CASSRAGGQLTDTQYF. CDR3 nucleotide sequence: TGCGCCAGCAGCCGCGCCGGGGGACAACTAACAGATACGCAGTATTTT.

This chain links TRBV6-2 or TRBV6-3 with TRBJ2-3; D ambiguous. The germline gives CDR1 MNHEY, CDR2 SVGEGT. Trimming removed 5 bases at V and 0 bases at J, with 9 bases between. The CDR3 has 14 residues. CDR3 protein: CASSAISSTDTQYF. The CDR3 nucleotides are TGTGCCAGCAGTGCTATTAGTAGCACAGATACGCAGTATTTT.

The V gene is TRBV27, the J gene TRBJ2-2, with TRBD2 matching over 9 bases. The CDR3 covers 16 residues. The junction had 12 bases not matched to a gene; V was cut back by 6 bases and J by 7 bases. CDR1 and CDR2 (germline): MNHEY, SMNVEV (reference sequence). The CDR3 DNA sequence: TGTGCCAGCAGCCGAAGGAGCGGGAGGTTCGGCGGGGAGCTGTTTTTT. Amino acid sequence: CASSRRSGRFGGELFF.

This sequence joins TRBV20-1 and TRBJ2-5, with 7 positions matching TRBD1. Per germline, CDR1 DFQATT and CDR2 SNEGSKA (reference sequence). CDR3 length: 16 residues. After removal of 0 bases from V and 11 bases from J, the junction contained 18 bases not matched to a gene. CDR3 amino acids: CSARDRVRGTYNEQYF. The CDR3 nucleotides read TGCAGTGCTAGAGATCGGGTCAGGGGGACCTACAATGAGCAGTACTTC.

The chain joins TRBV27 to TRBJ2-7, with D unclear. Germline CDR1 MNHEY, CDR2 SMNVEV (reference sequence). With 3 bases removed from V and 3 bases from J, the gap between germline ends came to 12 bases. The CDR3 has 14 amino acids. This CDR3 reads CASSFGSHHYEQYF. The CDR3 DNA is TGTGCCAGCAGTTTTGGTAGTCACCACTACGAGCAGTACTTC.

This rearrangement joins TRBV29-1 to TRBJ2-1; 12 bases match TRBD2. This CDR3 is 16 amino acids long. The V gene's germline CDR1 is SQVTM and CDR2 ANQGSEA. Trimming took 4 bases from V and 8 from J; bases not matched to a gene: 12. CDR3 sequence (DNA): TGCAGCGTTGGCGCTAGCGGGAGGGGATGGGGCGATGAGCAGTTCTTC. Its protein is CSVGASGRGWGDEQFF.

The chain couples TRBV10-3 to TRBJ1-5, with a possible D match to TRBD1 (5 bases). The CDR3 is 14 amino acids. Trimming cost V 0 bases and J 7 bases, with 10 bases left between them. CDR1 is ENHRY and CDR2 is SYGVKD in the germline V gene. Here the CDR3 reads CAISESGGKQPQHF. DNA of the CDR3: TGTGCCATCAGTGAGTCGGGGGGAAAGCAGCCCCAGCATTTT.

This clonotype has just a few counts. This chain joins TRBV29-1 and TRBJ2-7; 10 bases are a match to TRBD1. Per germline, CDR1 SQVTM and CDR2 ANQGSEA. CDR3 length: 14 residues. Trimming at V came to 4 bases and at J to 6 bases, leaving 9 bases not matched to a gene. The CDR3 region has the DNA TGCAGCGTTGTTTACGGGACAGGGGCCTCCGAGCAGTACTTC. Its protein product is CSVVYGTGASEQYF.

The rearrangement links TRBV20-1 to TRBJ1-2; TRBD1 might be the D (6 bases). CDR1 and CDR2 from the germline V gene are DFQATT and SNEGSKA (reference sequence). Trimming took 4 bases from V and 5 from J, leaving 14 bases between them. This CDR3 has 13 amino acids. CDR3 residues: CSAIKQGQYGYTF. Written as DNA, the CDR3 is TGCAGTGCTATAAAACAGGGCCAATATGGCTACACCTTC.